What follows are 24 T cell receptor beta chains derived from one specimen sequenced in a study of cytomegalovirus exposure and HLA in healthy donors. PCR amplification relied on 60 Vbeta primers (plus 13 Jbeta primers). Generated by immunoSEQ multiplex PCR, the TCRdb table keeps only in-frame clones and is missing some. The ten most abundant clones cover 3% to 3.5% of a sample with under 40,000 clones. The sequencing input was PBMCs. Receptors originate from a woman in her thirties or forties in good health and CMV-seropositive.

The V and J genes are TRBV4-1 and TRBJ2-4, with 11 bases identical to TRBD1. CDR1 and CDR2 (germline): MGHRA, YSYEKL. V was pared by 2 bases and J by 7 bases, with 10 bases of the junction left unmatched. This CDR3 has 17 amino acids. DNA for the CDR3: TGCGCCAGCAGCCAAAGGACCGGGACAGGGGGAGAGAACATTCAGTACTTC. This encodes CASSQRTGTGGENIQYF.

The V gene is TRBV11-2, the J gene TRBJ2-3, with 9 bases matching TRBD1. J was trimmed by 2 bases and V by 0 bases; bases with no gene match: 6. The CDR3 contains 17 residues. CDR1 SGHAT and CDR2 FQNNGV come from the germline V gene. For the CDR3, the DNA is TGTGCCAGCAGCTTAGATTACAGGGGGCTCTTCACAGATACGCAGTATTTT. Its protein is CASSLDYRGLFTDTQYF.

The CDR3 is CASSPGTGNEQYF. The CDR3 DNA follows: TGTGCCAGCTCACCAGGGACAGGGAACGAGCAGTACTTC. The J gene is TRBJ2-7, the V gene TRBV18; 9 nucleotides match TRBD1. Germline trimming cut 2 bases from V and 5 bases from J; bases unmatched to any gene: 1. This CDR3 has 13 amino acids. From germline, CDR1 is KGHSH and CDR2 LQKENI.

This chain uses TRBV19 with TRBJ2-1; 9 nucleotides align to TRBD2. This CDR3 is 14 amino acids long. Germline loops: CDR1 LNHDA, CDR2 SQIVND (reference sequence). The ends lost 6 bases at V and 6 bases at J; junction bases unmatched: 6. CDR3 sequence reads: CASSQAGGPNEQFF. The CDR3 nucleotides read TGTGCCAGTAGCCAAGCGGGGGGACCCAATGAGCAGTTCTTC.

CDR3 loop: CASSTDRYEQYF. The CDR3, as DNA: TGTGCCAGCAGCACCGACAGGTACGAGCAGTACTTC. The chain links TRBV7-8 to TRBJ2-7; a possible D gene is TRBD1 (6 bases). Trimming removed 5 bases at V and 4 bases at J, with 9 bases between. CDR3 length: 12 residues. CDR1 SGHVS and CDR2 FQNEAQ come from the germline V gene.

The chain couples TRBV4-3 to TRBJ2-7; 11 nucleotides align to TRBD1. The length of the CDR3 is 16 residues. J gave up 2 bases and V 0 bases, and 3 bases lay outside the gene matches. Germline values: CDR1 LGHNA, CDR2 YSLEER. For the CDR3, the DNA is TGCGCCAGCAGCCAAGACCGGGACAGGGGGGCCTACGAGCAGTACTTC. Encoded protein: CASSQDRDRGAYEQYF.

The rearrangement joins TRBV19 to TRBJ1-5; 10 bases agree with TRBD1. J was trimmed by 2 bases and V by 7 bases; bases with no gene match: 20. Germline V gene sequence: CDR1 LNHDA, CDR2 SQIVND (reference sequence). The CDR3 runs 20 residues. The CDR3: CASTSPSGQGMNWGNQPQHF. The CDR3 nucleotides are TGTGCCAGTACCTCTCCTTCGGGACAGGGGATGAACTGGGGCAATCAGCCCCAGCATTTT.

The chain joins TRBV29-1 to TRBJ2-3; the D gene is possibly TRBD2 (6 bases). V was clipped by 4 bases and J by 5 bases, with 19 bases between them. CDR3 length: 15 amino acids. Germline CDR1 reads SQVTM; CDR2 reads ANQGSEA. DNA for the CDR3: TGCAGCGTTGTAAGATACGGGGGAGAAGGAGATACGCAGTATTTT. Protein product: CSVVRYGGEGDTQYF.

The gene calls are TRBV5-1 and TRBJ1-3, with 7 bases matching TRBD1. Germline CDR1 and CDR2: SGHRS and YFSETQ. V lost 1 base and J lost 0; bases outside the gene matches: 4. This CDR3 is built from 16 residues. The CDR3: CASSLSGGGSGNTIYF. The CDR3 bases are TGCGCCAGCAGCTTGTCAGGGGGAGGCTCTGGAAACACCATATATTTT.

The V and J genes are TRBV7-9 and TRBJ2-1; the match to TRBD2 covers 12 bases. The CDR3 is 14 amino acids. V dropped 3 bases and J dropped 8; count of bases not matched to a gene: 2. Germline CDR1 is SEHNR and CDR2 is FQNEAQ (reference sequence). The CDR3 sequence is CASSLTSGSDEQFF. CDR3 nucleotides: TGTGCCAGCAGCTTGACTAGCGGGAGCGATGAGCAGTTCTTC.

V usage is TRBV27 and J usage is TRBJ1-2; a weak D match, TRBD1 (6 bases). The CDR3 extends over 15 amino acids. The ends were cut back, 5 bases at V and 8 bases at J, with 21 bases in the middle. The germline V gene has CDR1 MNHEY and CDR2 SMNVEV (reference sequence). The CDR3 loop is CASSGSWGGAPGYTF. The CDR3 region has the DNA TGTGCCAGCAGTGGGTCTTGGGGGGGGGCTCCAGGCTACACCTTC.

The gene calls are TRBV12-5 and TRBJ2-3; tentative D call: TRBD1 (6 bases). Germline CDR1 reads LGHNT; CDR2 reads FRNRAP. The CDR3 length is 14 residues. V was cut by 5 bases and J by 2 bases, with 11 bases left in between. The CDR3 loop is CASGPDRITDTQYF. In nucleotides, the CDR3 is TGTGCTAGTGGTCCGGACAGAATCACAGATACGCAGTATTTT.

The V and J genes are TRBV15 and TRBJ1-2; 10 bases are a match to TRBD1. CDR1 LNHNV and CDR2 YYDKDF come from the germline V gene (reference sequence). The CDR3 loop spans 14 amino acids. The trim removed 0 bases at V and 6 bases at J, leaving 1 base unmatched. CDR3 in DNA: TGTGCCACCAGCAGAGATGGGACAGGGGATGGCTACACCTTC. This translates into CATSRDGTGDGYTF.

J is TRBJ2-1 and V is TRBV6-4; 9 bases are shared with TRBD2. The CDR3 is 15 residues long. Germline V lookup: CDR1 MRHNA, CDR2 SNTAGT. J lost 7 bases, V lost 3 bases, and 7 bases had no gene match. The CDR3 nucleotides are TGTGCCAGCAGTGAAAGTCTAGCGGGATGGAATGAGCAGTTCTTC. This codes for CASSESLAGWNEQFF.

This chain links TRBV28 with TRBJ2-3; a possible D gene is TRBD2 (5 bases). The germline V gene has CDR1 MDHEN and CDR2 SYDVKM. The CDR3 has 16 amino acids. V lost 7 bases to trimming and J lost 7 bases, with 24 bases between them. CDR3 loop: CASTRIGGEGEHTQYF. The DNA of the CDR3 is TGTGCCAGCACCCGCATTGGAGGTGAGGGTGAACATACGCAGTATTTT.

The chain joins TRBV30 to TRBJ2-2; no definite D call. V was cut by 3 bases and J by 0 bases, with 11 bases left in between. Per the germline V gene, CDR1 is GTSNPN and CDR2 is SVGIG (reference sequence). The CDR3 spans 15 residues. CDR3 in amino acids: CAWRKIYANTGELFF. The CDR3 DNA reads as TGTGCCTGGAGAAAAATCTACGCGAACACCGGGGAGCTGTTTTTT.

The chain links TRBV5-6 to TRBJ1-1; no reliable D call. Between the trimmed V and J ends, which lost 4 bases and 6 bases, there was a span of 16 bases. Germline CDR1 reads SGHDT; CDR2 reads YYEEEE. This CDR3 is built from 14 residues. DNA of the CDR3: TGTGCCAGCAGCCAGGTACGGGGTAGCGCTGAAGCTTTCTTT. Translation: CASSQVRGSAEAFF.

The chain is built from TRBV4-1 and TRBJ1-1; D gene ambiguous. Germline V gene lookup returns CDR1 MGHRA and CDR2 YSYEKL. V lost 3 bases to trimming and J lost 3 bases, with 17 bases between them. The CDR3 runs to 16 residues. The CDR3 is CASSQYNRGYDTEAFF. The CDR3 nucleotides read TGCGCCAGCAGCCAGTACAACCGGGGTTATGACACTGAAGCTTTCTTT.

The chain recombines TRBV28 with TRBJ2-3; 9 bases are shared with TRBD2. The J segment lost 0 bases and the V segment lost 3 bases, leaving 10 bases of the junction unmatched. This CDR3 is built from 18 residues. Per germline, CDR1 MDHEN and CDR2 SYDVKM. For the CDR3, the DNA is TGTGCCAGCAGTTTGATTGGAGGGGGACTAGCAAGCACAGATACGCAGTATTTT. As protein: CASSLIGGGLASTDTQYF.

The rearrangement uses TRBV19 and TRBJ2-1, with 9 bases matching TRBD1. Germline V gives CDR1 LNHDA, CDR2 SQIVND (reference sequence). V trimming: 9 bases; J trimming: 9 bases; junction bases outside the gene matches: 6. The CDR3 runs 12 residues. This chain's CDR3 is CASNRGLGEQFF. As DNA, the CDR3 is TGTGCCAGCAACAGGGGGCTCGGTGAGCAGTTCTTC. The complete variable domain, with remaining parts taken from reference TRBV19 and TRBJ2-1, reads DGGITQSPKYLFRKEGQNVTLSCEQNLNHDAMYWYRQDPGQGLRLIYYSQIVNDFQKGDIAEGYSVSREKKESFPLTVTSAQKNPTAFYLCASNRGLGEQFFGPGTRLTVL.

This sequence joins TRBV4-3 and TRBJ2-2; D ambiguous. Germline CDR1 reads LGHNA; CDR2 reads YSLEER. Trimming stripped 0 bases from V and 1 base from J, with 12 bases between. The CDR3 is 17 residues long. This chain's CDR3 is CASSQDEVSGNTGELFF. The DNA of the CDR3 is TGCGCCAGCAGCCAAGATGAGGTTTCCGGGAACACCGGGGAGCTGTTTTTT.

This sequence joins TRBV2 and TRBJ1-1; tentatively, D is TRBD1 (5 bases). The CDR3 totals 13 residues. The germline V gene encodes CDR1 SNHLY and CDR2 FYNNEI. The V end lost 6 bases, the J end lost 0 bases, and 8 bases lay between the germline ends. CDR3 sequence reads: CASRLQVNTEAFF. CDR3 in DNA: TGTGCCAGCAGACTACAGGTGAACACTGAAGCTTTCTTT.

The chain is built from TRBV7-9 and TRBJ2-7, with TRBD1 matching 7 bases. The V and J ends lost 5 bases and 4 bases, in that order; junction bases with no gene match: 5. The CDR3 covers 13 residues. The germline V gene has CDR1 SEHNR and CDR2 FQNEAQ (reference sequence). The CDR3 nucleotides read TGTGCCAGCAGCAATATACAGGGGTACGAGCAGTACTTC. It encodes CASSNIQGYEQYF.

The gene calls are TRBV5-1 and TRBJ2-2; maybe TRBD1 (6 bases). The CDR3 has 16 residues. Germline V CDR1 and CDR2: SGHRS, YFSETQ. V shed 4 bases and J shed 0 bases, with 13 bases lying between them. CDR3 nucleotide sequence: TGCGCCAGCAGCCCCGGACAGTTTTCGAACACCGGGGAGCTGTTTTTT. Translated, it gives CASSPGQFSNTGELFF.